The 8 T cell receptor beta chains in this list originate from one sample, sequenced in a study of CD8 T cells in Susac syndrome. A quantity of roughly 0.5 to 1 ug RNA underwent reverse transcription using random hexamers. TCRdb redid the calling of the immunoSEQ multiplex PCR reads with MiXCR, one entry per CDR3 protein. The data show 100,000 or so distinct CDR3 sequences, with about nine tenths seen just once and around 0.12% held by the top ten. Sequencing used CD8+ T cells from PBMCs. Source of these receptors: a human donor in good health.

The chain uses TRBV7-2 and TRBJ1-1; TRBD1 aligns across 8 bases. J lost 4 bases, V lost 2 bases, and 3 bases had no gene match. Germline V gene sequence: CDR1 SGHTA, CDR2 FQGNSA. The CDR3 is made up of 14 amino acids. The chain's CDR3 is CASSLPTGGTEAFF. The DNA for the CDR3 is TGTGCCAGCAGCTTACCAACAGGGGGCACTGAAGCTTTCTTT.

This chain joins TRBV5-1 and TRBJ2-5; 8 positions agree with TRBD1. V trimming: 4 bases; J trimming: 2 bases; junction bases outside the gene matches: 7. CDR1 and CDR2 (germline): SGHRS, YFSETQ. This CDR3 has 15 amino acids. The CDR3 DNA reads as TGCGCCAGCAGCGCGGGACAGGAGCCTCAAGAGACCCAGTACTTC. As protein: CASSAGQEPQETQYF.

This chain links TRBV20-1 with TRBJ1-2; D is undetermined. This CDR3 has 12 amino acids. Trimming took off 4 bases at V and 5 bases at J, with 11 bases between the two ends. The germline gives CDR1 DFQATT, CDR2 SNEGSKA (reference sequence). The CDR3, as DNA: TGCAGTGCTAAAACGGACGGGTATGGCTACACCTTC. Encoded protein: CSAKTDGYGYTF.

The V call is TRBV25-1, the J call TRBJ2-1, with 11 bases matching TRBD2. Germline values: CDR1 MGHDK, CDR2 SYGVNS. J gave up 6 bases and V 8 bases, and 9 bases lay outside the gene matches. The CDR3 is 15 residues long. CDR3 sequence reads: CASSLGLAASNEQFF. The DNA of the CDR3 is TGTGCCAGCTCGTTGGGACTAGCGGCCTCCAATGAGCAGTTCTTC.

In this sample, this clonotype turned up once. A junction boundary mismatches the germline segment, possibly from a read error. The chain recombines TRBV12-3 or TRBV12-4 with TRBJ2-2; 9 bases are shared with TRBD2. The CDR3 totals 15 residues. CDR3 sequence: CASRLAGVSTGELFF. CDR3 DNA: TGTGCCAGCAGGTTAGCGGGAGTGTCCACCGGGGAGCTGTTTTTT.

The rearrangement links TRBV5-1 to TRBJ2-7, with 12 bases that match TRBD2. V lost 0 bases to trimming and J lost 6 bases; unmatched junction nucleotides: 16. Germline V gene sequence: CDR1 SGHRS, CDR2 YFSETQ. This CDR3 region has 19 residues. CDR3 DNA: TGCGCCAGCAGCTTGGTGCTAGCGGGGGGGCGAGAACTTGGAGGCGAGCAGTACTTC. This sequence encodes CASSLVLAGGRELGGEQYF. The full variable domain, in which reference TRBV5-1 and TRBJ2-7 provide the parts outside the CDR3, is KAGVTQTPRYLIKTRGQQVTLSCSPISGHRSVSWYQQTPGQGLQFLFEYFSETQRNKGNFPGRFSGRQFSNSRSEMNVSTLELGDSALYLCASSLVLAGGRELGGEQYFGPGTRLTVT.

The chain employs TRBV29-1 and TRBJ2-1; 11 bases agree with TRBD2. The junction had 10 bases not matched to a gene; V was cut back by 8 bases and J by 7 bases. Germline CDR1 reads SQVTM; CDR2 reads ANQGSEA. The CDR3 length is 14 residues. As DNA, the CDR3 is TGCAGCTGGGTAGCGGGAGGGCCTGGGAATGAGCAGTTCTTC. It translates to CSWVAGGPGNEQFF.

A single count supports this clonotype. The J gene is TRBJ2-1, the V gene TRBV27; 11 nucleotides line up with TRBD1. J gave up 3 bases and V 6 bases, and 4 bases lay outside the gene matches. This CDR3 is 15 amino acids long. Germline loops: CDR1 MNHEY, CDR2 SMNVEV (reference sequence). This CDR3 reads CASRAGTGGYNEQFF. The DNA for the CDR3 is TGTGCCAGCAGAGCCGGGACAGGGGGCTACAATGAGCAGTTCTTC.